The 14 T cell receptor beta chains listed next were all sequenced from one sample in a study of cytomegalovirus exposure and HLA in healthy donors. Use of 60 Vbeta and 13 Jbeta primers characterized the PCR. The protocol was immunoSEQ multiplex PCR, while the TCRdb copy is restricted to in-frame clones and leaves out a portion. The profile shows 130,000 or so clones, approximately 61% of them singletons. Specimen: PBMCs. The receptors come from a woman in her thirties or forties in good health and CMV-seronegative.

The chain links TRBV7-2 to TRBJ2-7; 9 bases are a match to TRBD2. The germline V gene encodes CDR1 SGHTA and CDR2 FQGNSA. J was trimmed by 2 bases and V by 4 bases; bases with no gene match: 6. The CDR3 extends over 15 amino acids. In DNA form, the CDR3 reads TGTGCCAGCAGCTCACGTCTAGCGGGGACCTACGAGCAGTACTTC. Protein product: CASSSRLAGTYEQYF.

The CDR3, as DNA: TGTGCCAGCAGCCGCACTAGCGGGGGGGAGCGTACGCAGTATTTT. Encoded protein: CASSRTSGGERTQYF. The genes are TRBV7-2 and TRBJ2-3; 13 bases align to TRBD2. The CDR3 contains 15 residues. Germline trimming cut 5 bases from V and 8 bases from J; bases unmatched to any gene: 7. Germline-derived CDR1 and CDR2 are SGHTA and FQGNSA.

By proportion, this clone is medium-sized. The chain links TRBV2 to TRBJ1-4, with D possibly matching TRBD1 (6 bases). V was cut by 6 bases and J by 4 bases, with 12 bases left in between. Germline V CDR1 and CDR2: SNHLY, FYNNEI. The CDR3 is 14 amino acids. CDR3 protein: CASRVTGFNEKLFF. The DNA for the CDR3 is TGTGCCAGCAGGGTGACAGGCTTTAATGAAAAACTGTTTTTT.

The rearrangement joins TRBV7-3 to TRBJ2-7, with D tentatively TRBD1 (5 bases). From germline, CDR1 is SGHTA and CDR2 FQGTGA. This CDR3 spans 13 amino acids. V gave up 1 base and J gave up 6 bases, with 10 bases separating them. The CDR3 spells CASSLNSQGEQYF. CDR3 DNA: TGTGCCAGCAGCTTAAATAGCCAGGGCGAGCAGTACTTC. The entire variable domain, with the rest obtained from reference TRBV7-3 and TRBJ2-7, is as follows: GAGVSQTPSNKVTEKGKYVELRCDPISGHTALYWYRQSLGQGPEFLIYFQGTGAADDSGLPNDRFFAVRPEGSVSTLKIQRTERGDSAVYLCASSLNSQGEQYFGPGTRLTVT.

This chain connects TRBV15 to TRBJ2-7; 8 nucleotides line up with TRBD1. Germline CDR1 is LNHNV and CDR2 is YYDKDF (reference sequence). Germline trimming cut 5 bases from V and 1 base from J; bases unmatched to any gene: 7. The CDR3 has 15 amino acids. In nucleotides, the CDR3 is TGTGCCACCAGCGCCCGACAGGGGCGTTCCTACGAGCAGTACTTC. Protein sequence: CATSARQGRSYEQYF.

The rearrangement links TRBV19 to TRBJ2-7, with 7 bases lining up with TRBD1. Trimming took 4 bases from V and 3 from J; bases not matched to a gene: 6. Germline values: CDR1 LNHDA, CDR2 SQIVND (reference sequence). The CDR3 length is 14 residues. The CDR3 sequence is CASSKTGISYEQYF. CDR3 DNA sequence: TGTGCCAGTAGTAAGACAGGGATCAGCTACGAGCAGTACTTC.

This clone has just a few counts. The V gene is TRBV5-1, the J gene TRBJ1-5, with D perhaps TRBD1 (6 bases). This CDR3 region has 15 residues. CDR1 and CDR2 (germline): SGHRS, YFSETQ. Trimming took off 2 bases at V and 0 bases at J, with 9 bases between the two ends. The DNA of the CDR3 is TGCGCCAGCAGCTTACAGGGTTATAGCAATCAGCCCCAGCATTTT. Encoded protein: CASSLQGYSNQPQHF. Looking up the rest from reference TRBV5-1 and TRBJ1-5 gives the full variable domain: KAGVTQTPRYLIKTRGQQVTLSCSPISGHRSVSWYQQTPGQGLQFLFEYFSETQRNKGNFPGRFSGRQFSNSRSEMNVSTLELGDSALYLCASSLQGYSNQPQHFGDGTRLSIL.

The genes are TRBV10-2 and TRBJ2-1; a weak D match, TRBD2 (5 bases). This CDR3 has 11 amino acids. Germline V CDR1 and CDR2: WSHSY, SAAADI. Trimming took 11 bases from V and 6 from J, leaving 11 bases between them. CDR3 residues: CAAGGSNEQFF. In nucleotides, the CDR3 is TGCGCCGCCGGCGGGTCCAATGAGCAGTTCTTC.

The rearrangement links TRBV10-2 to TRBJ1-2; D ambiguous. Trimming removed 3 bases at V and 6 bases at J, with 8 bases between. The germline CDR1 and CDR2 sequences are WSHSY and SAAADI. The CDR3 is 12 residues long. The CDR3 spells CASSDGYDGYTF. The CDR3 DNA follows: TGCGCCAGCAGTGACGGGTATGATGGCTACACCTTC.

The V call is TRBV7-2, the J call TRBJ2-3, with TRBD2 identical over 13 bases. Germline CDR1 and CDR2: SGHTA and FQGNSA. There are 15 residues in the CDR3. V was clipped by 5 bases and J by 5 bases; unmatched bases: 4. CDR3 amino acids: CASSRTSGGKDTQYF. In nucleotides, the CDR3 is TGTGCCAGCAGCCGGACTAGCGGGGGAAAAGATACGCAGTATTTT.

The rearrangement joins TRBV25-1 to TRBJ1-6, with unresolved D. Germline V gene data show CDR1 as MGHDK and CDR2 as SYGVNS. Trimming stripped 2 bases from V and 7 bases from J, with 9 bases between. This CDR3 has 14 amino acids. CDR3 protein: CASSESSGNSPLHF. The CDR3 DNA is TGTGCCAGCAGTGAAAGCAGCGGGAATTCACCCCTCCACTTT.

V usage is TRBV4-3 and J usage is TRBJ1-3; no clear D gene. CDR3 length equals 16 residues. CDR1 LGHNA and CDR2 YSLEER come from the germline V gene. The V and J ends lost 0 bases and 4 bases respectively, with 13 bases between them. CDR3 region: CASSQEADTHGNTIYF. The CDR3 DNA sequence: TGCGCCAGCAGCCAAGAGGCAGACACTCACGGAAACACCATATATTTT.

This sequence joins TRBV28 and TRBJ1-1; tentatively, D is TRBD1 (5 bases). Germline V CDR1 and CDR2: MDHEN, SYDVKM. This CDR3 has 14 amino acids. Trimming stripped 5 bases from V and 6 bases from J, with 16 bases between. CDR3 loop: CASSLTPGLAEAFF. CDR3 sequence (DNA): TGTGCCAGCAGTCTCACCCCGGGACTCGCTGAAGCTTTCTTT.

This clone was observed a few times. The chain carries TRBV7-2 and TRBJ1-3; D uncertain. The length of the CDR3 is 12 residues. Germline CDR1 and CDR2: SGHTA and FQGNSA. V gave up 1 base and J gave up 5 bases, with 3 bases separating them. The CDR3 reads CASSLVRNTIYF. The CDR3 coding sequence is TGTGCCAGCAGCTTAGTTAGAAACACCATATATTTT.